Each of the 29 T cell receptor beta chains below was sequenced from the same sample in a study of shared clonotypes between healthy human individuals. Libraries were prepared by immunoSEQ multiplex PCR; TCRdb keeps only in-frame clonotypes and omits some of them. The repertoire includes approximately 1.5 million clones, nearly 99% of them detected once, and roughly 0.45% sits in the top ten. Sequenced: naive CD4+ T cells sorted from blood. The subset was: CD45RA+ positively selected. These receptors all come from a man aged 30 to 45 in good health.

The rearrangement joins TRBV10-1 to TRBJ2-3; the D gene is possibly TRBD2 (6 bases). V was cut by 0 bases and J by 1 base, with 14 bases left in between. Germline CDR1 and CDR2: WNHNN and SYGVQD (reference sequence). This CDR3 is 17 amino acids long. CDR3 protein: CASSESGRGARTDTQYF. The CDR3 DNA follows: TGCGCCAGCAGTGAGTCCGGGAGAGGGGCCCGCACAGATACGCAGTATTTT.

The rearrangement joins TRBV7-8 to TRBJ2-7; D is unclear. Germline CDR1 SGHVS, CDR2 FQNEAQ. V gave up 1 base and J gave up 7 bases, with 8 bases separating them. The CDR3 covers 12 residues. The CDR3 nucleotides read TGTGCCAGCAGCTTAGGGTACCTAGAGCAGTACTTC. Protein product: CASSLGYLEQYF.

The rearrangement uses TRBV6-7 and TRBJ2-7, with a possible D match to TRBD1 (5 bases). Being an ORF, TRBV6-7 has a function that is uncertain. Trimming cost V 2 bases and J 0 bases, with 29 bases left between them. The CDR3 is made up of 21 amino acids. The CDR3 nucleotides are TGTGCCAGCAGTTACAAGACAGATCCCTATTTTCGTCTTAAGAGCTCCTACGAGCAGTACTTC. Protein: CASSYKTDPYFRLKSSYEQYF.

This chain joins TRBV12-2 and TRBJ2-7; the D segment call TRBD1 is taken from the table without a DNA check. TRBV12-2 counts as a pseudogene. CDR3 length equals 16 residues. The CDR3: CASRLADRAKTYEQYF. The CDR3 DNA sequence: TGTGCAAGTCGCTTAGCGGACAGGGCGAAGACCTACGAGCAGTACTTC.

The rearrangement joins TRBV4-3 to TRBJ1-2; TRBD1 matches at 9 bases. The CDR3 spans 14 residues. Germline assignment: CDR1 LGHNA and CDR2 YSLEER. V gave up 3 bases and J gave up 10 bases; unmatched junction bases: 9. Here the CDR3 DNA reads TGCGCCAGCAGCCACACCTGGGGACAGGGATCCTACACCTTC. Amino acid sequence: CASSHTWGQGSYTF.

The V and J genes are TRBV5-4 and TRBJ1-1; D unresolved. This CDR3 region has 12 residues. The V and J ends lost 2 bases and 1 base respectively, with 3 bases between them. The germline V gene encodes CDR1 SGHNT and CDR2 YYREEE (reference sequence). CDR3 sequence reads: CASSFPNTEAFF. The DNA for the CDR3 is TGTGCCAGCAGCTTTCCGAACACTGAAGCTTTCTTT.

The V call is TRBV6-1, the J call TRBJ1-1; 8 bases are a match to TRBD1. The CDR3 extends over 14 amino acids. Germline V gene sequence: CDR1 MNHNS, CDR2 SASEGT. V was clipped by 6 bases and J by 2 bases; unmatched bases: 5. The CDR3 sequence is CASRRTGTNTEAFF. CDR3 DNA: TGTGCCAGCAGACGGACAGGGACCAACACTGAAGCTTTCTTT.

The chain is built from TRBV6-1 and TRBJ1-2, with a tentative D call TRBD1 (6 bases). Trimming cost V 0 bases and J 8 bases, with 16 bases left between them. CDR1 and CDR2 from the germline V gene are MNHNS and SASEGT. This CDR3 has 15 residues. The chain's CDR3 is CASSEAGGGARGYTF. DNA for the CDR3: TGTGCCAGCAGTGAAGCGGGAGGGGGGGCCAGGGGCTACACCTTC.

The rearrangement joins TRBV5-1 to TRBJ2-5; D gene uncertain. CDR1 is SGHRS and CDR2 is YFSETQ in the germline V gene. The length of the CDR3 is 12 residues. The ends were cut back, 6 bases at V and 2 bases at J, with 8 bases in the middle. The CDR3 DNA reads TGCGCCAGCACCCTGGGACAAGAGACCCAGTACTTC. Translation gives CASTLGQETQYF.

This chain uses TRBV5-1 with TRBJ1-3, with 8 bases matching TRBD1. Per the germline V gene, CDR1 is SGHRS and CDR2 is YFSETQ. The CDR3 length is 13 residues. V shed 2 bases and J 8 bases; nucleotides not matched to a gene: 3. The CDR3 region has the DNA TGCGCCAGCAGCTTTGGGACAGGAGACACCATATATTTT. Amino acids: CASSFGTGDTIYF.

The rearrangement uses TRBV16 and TRBJ1-1; TRBD1 might be the D (5 bases). The CDR3 is made up of 13 amino acids. With 2 bases removed from V and 4 bases from J, the gap between germline ends came to 8 bases. The germline V gene has CDR1 KGHSY and CDR2 FQNENV. The CDR3 bases are TGTGCCAGCAGCCAACTCCAGGGCACTGAAGCTTTCTTT. Translation: CASSQLQGTEAFF.

V usage is TRBV13 and J usage is TRBJ2-7; no clear D. The CDR3 is made up of 14 amino acids. Trimming left V 6 bases short and J 0 bases short, with 12 bases between. Germline V gene sequence: CDR1 PRHDT, CDR2 FYEKMQ (reference sequence). CDR3 loop: CASRPTRSSYEQYF. CDR3 DNA: TGTGCCAGCAGACCGACACGGAGCTCCTACGAGCAGTACTTC.

This chain connects TRBV7-6 to TRBJ2-1, with 8 bases fitting TRBD2. Germline values: CDR1 SGHVS, CDR2 FNYEAQ. This CDR3 has 15 amino acids. The V and J ends lost 5 bases and 8 bases, in that order; junction bases with no gene match: 11. The CDR3 nucleotides read TGTGCCAGCAGCGCCCGGGAGGGCCGGGCGTATGAGCAGTTCTTC. Translation gives CASSAREGRAYEQFF.

Points on this clone: Within the sample, other DNA sequences also encode this same CDR3. V is TRBV18 and J is TRBJ2-5, with 9 bases matching TRBD1. CDR1 and CDR2 (germline): KGHSH, LQKENI. V was clipped by 3 bases and J by 4 bases; unmatched bases: 3. The CDR3 spans 14 residues. The DNA for the CDR3 is TGTGCCAGCTCACCGGGGACAGGGAGAGAGACCCAGTACTTC. It codes for CASSPGTGRETQYF.

The CDR3 region is CASSKTGVAPYEQYF. The CDR3 DNA reads as TGTGCCAGCAGCAAAACAGGGGTCGCCCCCTACGAGCAGTACTTC. This rearrangement joins TRBV11-3 to TRBJ2-7, with 7 bases that match TRBD1. Trimming took 5 bases from V and 2 from J; bases not matched to a gene: 9. The CDR3 length is 15 residues. CDR1 and CDR2 from the germline V gene are SGHNT and YENEEA.

The chain combines TRBV5-1 with TRBJ2-2; 12 bases line up with TRBD2. V was pared by 0 bases and J by 4 bases, with 10 bases of the junction left unmatched. The CDR3 contains 19 residues. The germline gives CDR1 SGHRS, CDR2 YFSETQ. CDR3 in amino acids: CASSLVLAGGPLSTGELFF. The DNA for the CDR3 is TGCGCCAGCAGCTTGGTACTAGCGGGAGGACCCCTGAGCACCGGGGAGCTGTTTTTT.

The chain links TRBV9 to TRBJ1-5; D possibly corresponds to TRBD1 (6 bases). The V end lost 0 bases, the J end lost 7 bases, and 14 bases lay between the germline ends. The CDR3 extends over 15 amino acids. CDR1 is SGDLS, CDR2 YYNGEE, per germline. The CDR3 DNA sequence: TGTGCCAGCAGCGTAGTGAGGGGGGCCCGACAGCCCCAGCATTTT. Amino acid sequence: CASSVVRGARQPQHF.

As regards this clone: This specimen includes other DNA sequences encoding the same CDR3. CDR3 nucleotide sequence: TGTGCCTGGAGTGTACGTAATCAGCCCCAGCATTTT. Protein sequence: CAWSVRNQPQHF. The chain recombines TRBV30 with TRBJ1-5; no definite D call. This CDR3 comprises 12 residues. Germline V gene data show CDR1 as GTSNPN and CDR2 as SVGIG (reference sequence). Trimming pared 0 bases from V and 4 bases from J, leaving 4 bases between. Supplemented by reference TRBV30 and TRBJ1-5, the full variable domain reads SQTIHQWPATLVQPVGSPLSLECTVEGTSNPNLYWYRQAAGRGLQLLFYSVGIGQISSEVPQNLSASRPQDRQFILSSKKLLLSDSGFYLCAWSVRNQPQHFGDGTRLSIL.

In the case of this clone: Different DNA sequences within this sample yield the same CDR3. The rearrangement links TRBV6-5 to TRBJ2-7; no clear D gene. This CDR3 comprises 11 residues. The V end lost 3 bases, the J end lost 4 bases, and 4 bases lay between the germline ends. Germline V gene lookup returns CDR1 MNHEY and CDR2 SVGAGI. This CDR3 is CASSYLYEQYF. CDR3 bases: TGTGCCAGCAGTTATCTGTACGAGCAGTACTTC.

The V call is TRBV18, the J call TRBJ1-1; D remains unclear. V was shortened by 8 bases and J by 2 bases, with 9 bases between the two germline ends. Germline V gene sequence: CDR1 KGHSH, CDR2 LQKENI. CDR3 size: 12 residues. CDR3 sequence reads: CASTLANTEAFF. The CDR3 DNA is TGTGCCAGCACCCTAGCAAACACTGAAGCTTTCTTT. Looking up the rest from reference TRBV18 and TRBJ1-1 gives the full variable domain: NAGVMQNPRHLVRRRGQEARLRCSPMKGHSHVYWYRQLPEEGLKFMVYLQKENIIDESGMPKERFSAEFPKEGPSILRIQQVVRGDSAAYFCASTLANTEAFFGQGTRLTVV.

This clone has a single count. CDR3 nucleotides: TGTGCCAGCAGTTTAAGTCCACCCACGGCGGATACGCAGTATTTT. Translation: CASSLSPPTADTQYF. The chain couples TRBV28 to TRBJ2-3; D is undetermined. CDR3 length equals 15 residues. With 2 bases removed from V and 6 bases from J, the gap between germline ends came to 15 bases. Looked up from germline, CDR1 is MDHEN and CDR2 is SYDVKM.

The rearrangement uses TRBV5-8 and TRBJ1-1; perhaps TRBD1 as D (5 bases). The germline gives CDR1 SGHTS, CDR2 YDEGEE. Trimming pared 3 bases from V and 11 bases from J, leaving 14 bases between. The CDR3 consists of 12 residues. This CDR3 reads CASSWGNLGAFF. The CDR3 region has the DNA TGTGCCAGCAGCTGGGGGAATTTGGGCGCTTTCTTT.

The chain has TRBV9 and TRBJ2-3; 8 nucleotides agree with TRBD2. CDR1 SGDLS and CDR2 YYNGEE come from the germline V gene. J was trimmed by 4 bases and V by 3 bases; bases with no gene match: 7. The CDR3 is 15 residues long. The CDR3 here is CASSATSVSADTQYF. The CDR3, as DNA: TGTGCCAGCAGCGCGACTAGCGTGAGCGCAGATACGCAGTATTTT.

The chain links TRBV4-1 to TRBJ1-1, with unresolved D. The germline V gene encodes CDR1 MGHRA and CDR2 YSYEKL. The length of the CDR3 is 15 residues. Trimming took off 3 bases at V and 1 base at J, with 12 bases between the two ends. The CDR3 is CASSHLGRKNTEAFF. The CDR3 nucleotides read TGCGCCAGCAGCCACTTAGGACGGAAGAACACTGAAGCTTTCTTT.

This chain connects TRBV15 to TRBJ1-4, with D possibly TRBD1 on 6 matching bases. Trimming shortened V by 8 bases and J by 0 bases, and 16 bases separated the two germline ends. This CDR3 has 16 residues. Looked up from germline, CDR1 is LNHNV and CDR2 is YYDKDF (reference sequence). CDR3 protein: CATQRGGGATNEKLFF. The CDR3 DNA sequence: TGTGCCACCCAGAGGGGGGGTGGAGCAACTAATGAAAAACTGTTTTTT.

CDR3 in amino acids: CASSVESSGRAWGKNIQYF. The CDR3 nucleotides read TGTGCCAGCAGCGTAGAAAGTAGCGGGAGGGCCTGGGGCAAAAACATTCAGTACTTC. The chain employs TRBV9 and TRBJ2-4; TRBD2 aligns across 11 bases. CDR3 length: 19 residues. V shed 0 bases and J 3 bases; nucleotides not matched to a gene: 11. In germline, CDR1 is SGDLS, CDR2 YYNGEE.

The chain links TRBV7-2 to TRBJ2-7, with 13 bases that match TRBD2. This CDR3 comprises 16 residues. Trimming took 5 bases from V and 3 from J; bases not matched to a gene: 7. The germline V gene encodes CDR1 SGHTA and CDR2 FQGNSA. The DNA for the CDR3 is TGTGCCAGCAGCGTAAGGACTAGCGGGAGTCTCTACGAGCAGTACTTC. Its protein product is CASSVRTSGSLYEQYF.

The J gene is TRBJ1-3, the V gene TRBV5-1; D remains ambiguous. V gave up 1 base and J gave up 4 bases, with 9 bases separating them. The V gene's germline CDR1 is SGHRS and CDR2 YFSETQ. The CDR3 is made up of 14 amino acids. CDR3 sequence (DNA): TGCGCCAGCAGCTTGATTCATGGCGGAAACACCATATATTTT. Its protein is CASSLIHGGNTIYF.

A word on this clone: Other DNA sequences of this sample code for an identical CDR3. The chain is built from TRBV20-1 and TRBJ2-3; D not certain. The CDR3 totals 11 residues. V lost 2 bases to trimming and J lost 4 bases, with 4 bases between them. CDR1 DFQATT and CDR2 SNEGSKA come from the germline V gene (reference sequence). CDR3 bases: TGCAGTGCTAGACGGGCAGATACGCAGTATTTT. Translating it yields CSARRADTQYF.